This T cell receptor (beta chain) appears in the sequencing data of a study of T-cell memory formation after mild COVID-19. Study-wide points: Some SARS-CoV-2-responding clones were already detected in memory before infection. CD4+ contracting clones were found mainly in CM and EM, and CD8+ ones in EMRA.

As regards this clonotype: Its antigen is not identified.

TCR alpha and TCR beta cDNA libraries carrying sample barcodes and UMIs were produced by 5'RACE using constant-segment primers. TCRdb reprocessed the 5' RACE reads with MiXCR, giving one entry per CDR3 protein. The repertoire holds approximately 100,000 distinct CDR3 sequences, 11% seen once, with approximately 39% in the top ten. V was clipped by 4 bases and J by 4 bases; unmatched bases: 8. Per germline, CDR1 SEHNR and CDR2 FQNEAQ (reference sequence). This CDR3 contains 15 residues. This receptor was identified in a man aged 18 to 35 who had mild COVID-19 (a few samples of this study predate the infection). Cell type and time point are not known. Sequencing input: PBMCs or a T cell subset sorted from them (not recorded which). This chain connects TRBV7-9 to TRBJ1-2, with 8 nucleotides matching TRBD1. DNA of the CDR3: TGTGCCAGCAGCTCAGCCCTTGACAGGGGCTATGGCTACACCTTC. This translates into CASSSALDRGYGYTF.